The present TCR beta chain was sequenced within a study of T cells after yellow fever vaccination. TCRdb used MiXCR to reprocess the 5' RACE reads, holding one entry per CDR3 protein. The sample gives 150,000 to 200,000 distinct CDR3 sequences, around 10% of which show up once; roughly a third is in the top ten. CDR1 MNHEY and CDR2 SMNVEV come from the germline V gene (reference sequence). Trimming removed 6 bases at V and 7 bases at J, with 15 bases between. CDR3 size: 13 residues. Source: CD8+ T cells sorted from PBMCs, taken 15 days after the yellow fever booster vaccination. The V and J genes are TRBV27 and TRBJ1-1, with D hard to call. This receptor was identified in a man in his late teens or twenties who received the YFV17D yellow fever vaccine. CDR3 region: CASSLNRVNEAFF. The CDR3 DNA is TGTGCCAGCAGCCTAAATCGGGTGAATGAAGCTTTCTTT.